The clone carrying this T cell receptor beta chain has a handful of counts. This entry comes from a study of blood T cells in healthy people across ages. Overall study context: About one barcoded beta molecule per two T cells was captured by template switching.

Trimming pared 7 bases from V and 6 bases from J, leaving 8 bases between. The CDR3 runs 11 residues. Through a sample-barcoded 5' primer and a J-beta primer mix, a second PCR was run for about 6 to 11 cycles. Each CDR3 protein gets one entry after TCRdb re-called the 5' RACE reads with MiXCR. The profile shows some 1,800,000 distinct CDR3 sequences, approximately 40% of them singletons. J is TRBJ2-3 and V is TRBV12-3 or TRBV12-4; possible D gene TRBD1, 6 bases. The sequencing sample was made of blood. The sequence came from a human donor in good health. The CDR3 loop reads CASTQGDTQYF. The CDR3 bases are TGTGCCAGCACCCAGGGGGATACGCAGTATTTT.